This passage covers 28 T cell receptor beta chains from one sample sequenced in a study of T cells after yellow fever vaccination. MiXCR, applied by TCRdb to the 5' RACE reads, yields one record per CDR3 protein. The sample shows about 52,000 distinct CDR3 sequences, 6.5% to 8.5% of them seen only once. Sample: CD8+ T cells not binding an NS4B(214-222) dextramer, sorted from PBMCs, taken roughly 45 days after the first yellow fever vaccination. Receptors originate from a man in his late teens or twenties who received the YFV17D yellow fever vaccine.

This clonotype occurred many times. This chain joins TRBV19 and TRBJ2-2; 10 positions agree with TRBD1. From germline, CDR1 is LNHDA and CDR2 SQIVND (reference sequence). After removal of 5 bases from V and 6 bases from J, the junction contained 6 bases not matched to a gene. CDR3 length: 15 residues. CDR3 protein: CASSEDRGVAGELFF. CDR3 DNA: TGTGCCAGTAGTGAGGACAGGGGGGTGGCCGGGGAGCTGTTTTTT.

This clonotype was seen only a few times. This CDR3 reads CASSPTGTGPYNEQFF. CDR3 coding DNA: TGTGCCAGCTCACCAACGGGGACAGGCCCCTACAATGAGCAGTTCTTC. The rearrangement links TRBV18 to TRBJ2-1, with 8 bases identical to TRBD1. This CDR3 is built from 16 residues. V was pared by 2 bases and J by 2 bases, with 5 bases of the junction left unmatched. CDR1 and CDR2 (germline): KGHSH, LQKENI.

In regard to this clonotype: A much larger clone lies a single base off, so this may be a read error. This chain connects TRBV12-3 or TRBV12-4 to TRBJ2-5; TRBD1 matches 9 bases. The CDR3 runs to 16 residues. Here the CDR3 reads CASSPRQGETREAQYF. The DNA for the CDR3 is TGTGCCAGCAGTCCTCGACAGGGGGAGACGCGAGAGGCCCAGTACTTC.

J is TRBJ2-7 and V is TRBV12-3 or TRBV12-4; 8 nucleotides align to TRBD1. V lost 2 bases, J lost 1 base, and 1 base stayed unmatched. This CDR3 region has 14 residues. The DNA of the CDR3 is TGTGCCAGCAGTTTAACAGGGGGGTCCTACGAGCAGTACTTC. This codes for CASSLTGGSYEQYF.

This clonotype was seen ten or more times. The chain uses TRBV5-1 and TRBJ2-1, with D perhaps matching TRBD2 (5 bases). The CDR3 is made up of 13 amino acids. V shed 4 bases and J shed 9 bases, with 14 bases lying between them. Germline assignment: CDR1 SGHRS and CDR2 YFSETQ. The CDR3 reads CASSLTVEGEQFF. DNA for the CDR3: TGCGCCAGCAGCCTTACAGTAGAGGGTGAGCAGTTCTTC.

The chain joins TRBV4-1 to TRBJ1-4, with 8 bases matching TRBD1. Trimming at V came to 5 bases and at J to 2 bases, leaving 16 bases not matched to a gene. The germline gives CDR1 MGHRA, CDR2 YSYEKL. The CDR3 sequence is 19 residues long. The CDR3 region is CASSFRTGYYDATNEKLFF. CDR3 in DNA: TGCGCCAGCAGCTTTCGGACAGGGTATTATGATGCGACTAATGAAAAACTGTTTTTT.

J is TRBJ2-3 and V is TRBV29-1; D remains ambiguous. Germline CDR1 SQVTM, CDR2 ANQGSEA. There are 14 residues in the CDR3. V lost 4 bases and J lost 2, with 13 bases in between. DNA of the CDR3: TGCAGCGTTGTCGGCCTAAAAGACACAGATACGCAGTATTTT. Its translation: CSVVGLKDTDTQYF.

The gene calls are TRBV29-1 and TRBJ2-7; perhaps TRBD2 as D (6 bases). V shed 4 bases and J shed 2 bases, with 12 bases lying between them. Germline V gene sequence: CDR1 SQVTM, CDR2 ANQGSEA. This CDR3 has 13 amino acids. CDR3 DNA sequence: TGCAGCGTTGTCCTATCGGGGGCCTACGAGCAGTACGTC. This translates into CSVVLSGAYEQYV.

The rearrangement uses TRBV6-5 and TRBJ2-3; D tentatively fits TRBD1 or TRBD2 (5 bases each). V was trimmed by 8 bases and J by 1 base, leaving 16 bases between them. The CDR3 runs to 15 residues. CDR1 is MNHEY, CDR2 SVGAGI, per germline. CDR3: CASSKWGSGTDTQYF. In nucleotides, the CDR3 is TGTGCCAGCTCGAAATGGGGGTCGGGCACAGATACGCAGTATTTT.

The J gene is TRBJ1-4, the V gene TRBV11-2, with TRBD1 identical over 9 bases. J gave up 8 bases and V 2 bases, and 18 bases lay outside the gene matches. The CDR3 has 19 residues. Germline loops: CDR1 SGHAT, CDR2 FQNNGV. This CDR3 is CASSLTSYLRDRDPEKLFF. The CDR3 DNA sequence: TGTGCCAGCAGCTTAACCTCGTACTTGAGGGACAGGGATCCCGAAAAACTGTTTTTT.

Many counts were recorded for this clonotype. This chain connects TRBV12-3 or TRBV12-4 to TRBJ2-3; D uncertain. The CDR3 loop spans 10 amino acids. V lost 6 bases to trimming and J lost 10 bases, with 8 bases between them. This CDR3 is CASSPDAQYF. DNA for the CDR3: TGTGCCAGCAGCCCTGATGCGCAGTATTTT.

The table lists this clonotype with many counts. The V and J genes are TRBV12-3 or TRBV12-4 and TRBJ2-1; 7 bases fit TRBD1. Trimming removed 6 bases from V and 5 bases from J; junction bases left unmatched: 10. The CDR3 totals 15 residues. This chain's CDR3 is CASSRDREYDNEQFF. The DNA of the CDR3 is TGTGCCAGCAGCCGTGACAGGGAGTACGACAATGAGCAGTTCTTC.

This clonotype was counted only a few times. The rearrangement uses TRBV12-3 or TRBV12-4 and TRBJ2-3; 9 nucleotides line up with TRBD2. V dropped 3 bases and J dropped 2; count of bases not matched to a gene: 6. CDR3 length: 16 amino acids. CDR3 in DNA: TGTGCCAGCAGTTTCTTGGCGGGGGGGTTCACAGATACGCAGTATTTT. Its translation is CASSFLAGGFTDTQYF.

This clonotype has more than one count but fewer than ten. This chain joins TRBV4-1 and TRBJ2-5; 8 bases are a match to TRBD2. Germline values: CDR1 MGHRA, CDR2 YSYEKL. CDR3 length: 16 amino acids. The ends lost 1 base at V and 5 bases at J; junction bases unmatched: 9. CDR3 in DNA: TGCGCCAGCAGCCAAGGGGAGCAATCTAGCGGGGAGACCCAGTACTTC. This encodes CASSQGEQSSGETQYF.

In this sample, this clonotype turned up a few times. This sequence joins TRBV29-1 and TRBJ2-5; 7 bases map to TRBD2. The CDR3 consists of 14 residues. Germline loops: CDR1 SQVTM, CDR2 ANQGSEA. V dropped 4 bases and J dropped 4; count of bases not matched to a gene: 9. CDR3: CSVVVAGRGETQYF. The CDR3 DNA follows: TGCAGCGTTGTCGTCGCGGGGAGGGGAGAGACCCAGTACTTC.

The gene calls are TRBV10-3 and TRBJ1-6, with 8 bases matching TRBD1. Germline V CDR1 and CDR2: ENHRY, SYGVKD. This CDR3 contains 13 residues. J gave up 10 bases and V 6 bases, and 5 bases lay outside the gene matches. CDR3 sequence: CAIRNRGDSPLHF. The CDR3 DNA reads TGTGCCATCAGAAACAGGGGGGACTCACCCCTCCACTTT.

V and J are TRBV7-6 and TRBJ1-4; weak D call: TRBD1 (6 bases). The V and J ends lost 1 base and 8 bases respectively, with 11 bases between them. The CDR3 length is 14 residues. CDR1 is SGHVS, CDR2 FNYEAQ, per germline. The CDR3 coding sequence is TGTGCCAGCAGCTTAGAATTACAGGGCGAAAAACTGTTTTTT. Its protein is CASSLELQGEKLFF. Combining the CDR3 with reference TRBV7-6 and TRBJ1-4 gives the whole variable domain GAGVSQSPRYKVTKRGQDVALRCDPISGHVSLYWYRQALGQGPEFLTYFNYEAQQDKSGLPNDRFSAERPEGSISTLTIQRTEQRDSAMYRCASSLELQGEKLFFGSGTQLSVL.

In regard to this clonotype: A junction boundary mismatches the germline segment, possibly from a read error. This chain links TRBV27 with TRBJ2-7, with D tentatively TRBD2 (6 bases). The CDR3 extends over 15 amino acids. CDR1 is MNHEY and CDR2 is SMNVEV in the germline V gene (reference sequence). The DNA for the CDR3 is TGTGCCAGCACTTTAGTAGGGGACTCTCTGTACGAGCAGTACTTC. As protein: CASTLVGDSLYEQYF.

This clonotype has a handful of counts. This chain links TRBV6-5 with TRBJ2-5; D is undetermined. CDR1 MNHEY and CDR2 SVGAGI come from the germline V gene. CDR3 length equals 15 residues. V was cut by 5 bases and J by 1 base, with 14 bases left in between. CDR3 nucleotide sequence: TGTGCCAGCAGTCTCCTCGTGGCTAGCCAAGAGACCCAGTACTTC. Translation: CASSLLVASQETQYF.

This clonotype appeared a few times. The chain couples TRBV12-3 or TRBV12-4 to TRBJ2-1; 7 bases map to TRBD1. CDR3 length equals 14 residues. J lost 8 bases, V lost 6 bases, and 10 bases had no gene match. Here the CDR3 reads CASSPDRANYEQFF. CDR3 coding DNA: TGTGCCAGCAGCCCTGACAGGGCTAATTATGAGCAGTTCTTC.

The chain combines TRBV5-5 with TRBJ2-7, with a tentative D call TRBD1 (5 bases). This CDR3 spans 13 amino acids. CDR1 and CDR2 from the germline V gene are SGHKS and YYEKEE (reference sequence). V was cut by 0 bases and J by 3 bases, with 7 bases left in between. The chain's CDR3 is CASSLGQYYEQYV. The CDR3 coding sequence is TGTGCCAGCAGCTTGGGACAGTACTACGAGCAGTACGTC.

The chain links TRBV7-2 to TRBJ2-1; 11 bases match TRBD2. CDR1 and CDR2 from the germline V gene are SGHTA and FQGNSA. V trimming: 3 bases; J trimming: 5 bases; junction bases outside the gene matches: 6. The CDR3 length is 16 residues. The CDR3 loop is CASSFPPSGGHNEQFF. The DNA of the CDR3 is TGTGCCAGCAGCTTCCCTCCTAGCGGGGGGCACAATGAGCAGTTCTTC.

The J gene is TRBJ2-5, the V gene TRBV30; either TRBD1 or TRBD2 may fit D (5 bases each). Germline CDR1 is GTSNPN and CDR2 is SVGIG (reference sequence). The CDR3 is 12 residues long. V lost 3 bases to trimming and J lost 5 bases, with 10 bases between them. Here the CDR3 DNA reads TGTGCCTGGAGGATGGGGACGGAGACCCAGTACTTC. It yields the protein CAWRMGTETQYF.

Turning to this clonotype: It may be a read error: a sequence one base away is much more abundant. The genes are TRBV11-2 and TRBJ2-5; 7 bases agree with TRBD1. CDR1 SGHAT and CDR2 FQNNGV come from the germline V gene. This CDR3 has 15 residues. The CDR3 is CTSSRRDRAQETQYF. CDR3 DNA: TGTACCAGCAGCCGCCGGGACAGAGCCCAAGAGACCCAGTACTTC.

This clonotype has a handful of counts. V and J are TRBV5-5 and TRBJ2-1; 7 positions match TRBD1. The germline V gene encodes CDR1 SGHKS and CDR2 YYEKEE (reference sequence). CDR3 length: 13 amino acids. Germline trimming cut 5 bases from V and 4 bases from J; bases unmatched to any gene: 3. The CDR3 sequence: CASRRDSYNEQFF. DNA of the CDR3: TGTGCCAGCAGGAGGGACAGTTACAATGAGCAGTTCTTC.

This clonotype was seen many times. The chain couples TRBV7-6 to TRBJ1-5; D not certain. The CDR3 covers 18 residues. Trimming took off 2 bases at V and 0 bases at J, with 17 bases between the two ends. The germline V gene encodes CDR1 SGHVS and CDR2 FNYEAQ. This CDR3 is CASSLTPADGDSNQPQHF. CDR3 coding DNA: TGTGCCAGCAGCTTAACTCCGGCGGACGGAGATAGCAATCAGCCCCAGCATTTT.

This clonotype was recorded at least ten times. The CDR3 DNA sequence: TGTGCCAGCAGTTTATGGGGCACTGAAGCTTTCTTT. This encodes CASSLWGTEAFF. The genes are TRBV12-3 or TRBV12-4 and TRBJ1-1; D not resolved. CDR3 length: 12 residues. V was trimmed by 2 bases and J by 4 bases, leaving 5 bases between them.

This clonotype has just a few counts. CDR3 sequence (DNA): TGTGCCAGCAGCTCCAAGACGGTCGCGGAAAAACTGTTTTTT. Translated, it gives CASSSKTVAEKLFF. V and J are TRBV5-5 and TRBJ1-4; no definite D call. Trimming removed 3 bases from V and 8 bases from J, with 14 bases in between. The germline CDR1 and CDR2 sequences are SGHKS and YYEKEE (reference sequence). This CDR3 region has 14 residues.